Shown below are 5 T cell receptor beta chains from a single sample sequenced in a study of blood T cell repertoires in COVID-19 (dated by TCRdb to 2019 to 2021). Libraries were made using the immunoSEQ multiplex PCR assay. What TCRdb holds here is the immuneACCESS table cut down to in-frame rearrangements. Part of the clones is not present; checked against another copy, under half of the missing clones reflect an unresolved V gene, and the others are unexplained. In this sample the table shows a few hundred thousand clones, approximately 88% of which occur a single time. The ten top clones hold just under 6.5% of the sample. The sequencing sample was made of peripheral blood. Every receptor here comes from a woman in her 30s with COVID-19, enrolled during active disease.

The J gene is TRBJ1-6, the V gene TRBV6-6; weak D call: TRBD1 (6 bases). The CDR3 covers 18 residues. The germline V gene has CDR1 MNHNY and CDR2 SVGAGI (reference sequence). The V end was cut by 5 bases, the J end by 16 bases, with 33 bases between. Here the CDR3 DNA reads TGTGCCAGCAGTCTAGACAGGAATGGTCGAGACAAGGCGGCACGACTCCACTTT. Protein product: CASSLDRNGRDKAARLHF.

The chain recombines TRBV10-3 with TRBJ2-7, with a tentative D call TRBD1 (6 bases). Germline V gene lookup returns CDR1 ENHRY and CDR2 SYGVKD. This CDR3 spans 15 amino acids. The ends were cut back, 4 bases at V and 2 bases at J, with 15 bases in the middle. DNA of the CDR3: TGTGCCATCAGTGCCAGGGGTAGCAGGACCTACGAGCAGTACGTC. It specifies CAISARGSRTYEQYV.

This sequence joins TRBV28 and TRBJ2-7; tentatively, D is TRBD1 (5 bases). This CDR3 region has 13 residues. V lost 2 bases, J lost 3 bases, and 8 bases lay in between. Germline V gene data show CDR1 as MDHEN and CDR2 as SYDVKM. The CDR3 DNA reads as TGTGCCAGCAGTTTACAGGGCCTCTACGAGCAGTACTTC. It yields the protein CASSLQGLYEQYF.

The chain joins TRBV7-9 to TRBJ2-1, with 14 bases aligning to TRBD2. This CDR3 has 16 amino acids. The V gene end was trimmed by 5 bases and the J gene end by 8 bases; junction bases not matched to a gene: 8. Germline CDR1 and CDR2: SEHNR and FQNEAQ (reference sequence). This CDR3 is CASSPWTSGGPYEQFF. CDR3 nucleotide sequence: TGTGCCAGCAGCCCCTGGACTAGCGGGGGGCCGTATGAGCAGTTCTTC. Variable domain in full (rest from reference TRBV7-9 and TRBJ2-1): DTGVSQNPRHKITKRGQNVTFRCDPISEHNRLYWYRQTLGQGPEFLTYFQNEAQLEKSRLLSDRFSAERPKGSFSTLEIQRTEQGDSAMYLCASSPWTSGGPYEQFFGPGTRLTVL.

The CDR3 here is CASSISKNTEAFF. CDR3 in DNA: TGTGCCAGTAGTATATCCAAGAACACTGAAGCTTTCTTT. The chain combines TRBV19 with TRBJ1-1; D is unclear. From germline, CDR1 is LNHDA and CDR2 SQIVND (reference sequence). Deletions cut 2 bases from V and 1 base from J, with 5 bases between. The CDR3 covers 13 residues.